This TCR beta chain was sequenced in a study of OX40 agonist ivuxolimab in advanced cancers. Notes on the study in general: Nonresponders, in some cases, also had low normalized T-cell clonal expansion.

Regarding this clone: What it recognizes is unknown.

The method was immunoSEQ multiplex PCR; TCRdb's version includes in-frame clones alone and lacks a portion of them. Of 60,000 to 80,000 clones detected, 85% appear once; the ten largest clones hold under 7%. Sequenced here: CD4+ or CD8+ T cells sorted from blood, sampled in a trial of the OX40 agonist ivuxolimab. The source is an adult with an advanced solid tumor such as melanoma, head and neck, liver or kidney cancer.

The DNA for the CDR3 is TGCGCCAGCAGCCAAATTCGGGACGCAGATAGGGGCAATGAGCAGTTCTTC. Translated: CASSQIRDADRGNEQFF. The chain carries TRBV4-1 and TRBJ2-1; tentatively, D is TRBD1 or TRBD2 (5 bases each). V gave up 2 bases and J gave up 6 bases, with 20 bases separating them. This CDR3 region has 17 residues. In germline, CDR1 is MGHRA, CDR2 YSYEKL.